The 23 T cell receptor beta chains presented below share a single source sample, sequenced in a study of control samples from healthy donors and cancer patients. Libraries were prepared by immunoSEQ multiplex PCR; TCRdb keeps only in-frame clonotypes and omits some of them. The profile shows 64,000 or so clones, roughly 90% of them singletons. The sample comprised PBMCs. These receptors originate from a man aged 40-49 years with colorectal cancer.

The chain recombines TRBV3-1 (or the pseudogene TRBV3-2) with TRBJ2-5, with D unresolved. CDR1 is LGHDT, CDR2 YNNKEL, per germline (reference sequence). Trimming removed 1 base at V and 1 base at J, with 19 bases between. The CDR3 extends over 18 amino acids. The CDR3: CASSQGYSRASGQETQYF. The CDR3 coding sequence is TGTGCCAGCAGCCAAGGATATTCCCGTGCCTCAGGCCAAGAGACCCAGTACTTC.

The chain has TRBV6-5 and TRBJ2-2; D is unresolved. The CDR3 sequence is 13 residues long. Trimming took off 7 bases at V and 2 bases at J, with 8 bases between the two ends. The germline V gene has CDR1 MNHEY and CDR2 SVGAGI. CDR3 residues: CASINTNTGELFF. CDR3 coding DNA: TGTGCCAGCATCAACACAAACACCGGGGAGCTGTTTTTT.

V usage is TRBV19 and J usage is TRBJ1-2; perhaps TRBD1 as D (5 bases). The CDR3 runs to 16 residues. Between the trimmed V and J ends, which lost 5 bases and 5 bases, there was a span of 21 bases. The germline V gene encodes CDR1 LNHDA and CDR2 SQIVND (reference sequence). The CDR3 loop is CASSGTDTPYLYGYTF. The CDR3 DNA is TGTGCCAGTAGTGGAACGGACACTCCATACCTATATGGCTACACCTTC.

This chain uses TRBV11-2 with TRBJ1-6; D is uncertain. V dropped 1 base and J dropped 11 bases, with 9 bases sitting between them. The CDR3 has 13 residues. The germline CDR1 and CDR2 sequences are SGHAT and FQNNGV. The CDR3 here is CASSLAGNTPLHF. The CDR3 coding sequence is TGTGCCAGCAGCTTAGCGGGTAACACACCCCTCCACTTT.

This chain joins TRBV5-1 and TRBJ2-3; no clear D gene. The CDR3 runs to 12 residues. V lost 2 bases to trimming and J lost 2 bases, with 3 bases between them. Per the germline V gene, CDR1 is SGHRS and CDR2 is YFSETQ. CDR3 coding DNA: TGCGCCAGCAGCTTATACACAGATACGCAGTATTTT. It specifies CASSLYTDTQYF.

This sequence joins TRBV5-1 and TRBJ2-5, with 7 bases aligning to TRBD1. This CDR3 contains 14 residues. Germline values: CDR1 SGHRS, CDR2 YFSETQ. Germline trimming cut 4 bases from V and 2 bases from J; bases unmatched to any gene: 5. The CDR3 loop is CASSPGGTQETQYF. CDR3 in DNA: TGCGCCAGCAGCCCAGGGGGTACGCAAGAGACCCAGTACTTC.

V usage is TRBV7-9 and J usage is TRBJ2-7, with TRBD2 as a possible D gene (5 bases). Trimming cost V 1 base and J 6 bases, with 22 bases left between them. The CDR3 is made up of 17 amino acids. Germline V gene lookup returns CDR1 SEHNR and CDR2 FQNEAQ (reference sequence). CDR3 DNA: TGTGCCAGCAGCTTAGGAGGGTCGGGCGGAGTAGTAGTCGAGCAGTACTTC. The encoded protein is CASSLGGSGGVVVEQYF.

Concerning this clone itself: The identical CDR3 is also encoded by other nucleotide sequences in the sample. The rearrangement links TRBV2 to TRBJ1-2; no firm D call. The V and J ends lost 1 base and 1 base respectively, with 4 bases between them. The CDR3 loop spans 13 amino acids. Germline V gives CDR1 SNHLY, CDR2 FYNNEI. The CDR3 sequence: CASSEVGNYGYTF. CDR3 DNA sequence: TGTGCCAGCAGTGAAGTCGGTAACTATGGCTACACCTTC.

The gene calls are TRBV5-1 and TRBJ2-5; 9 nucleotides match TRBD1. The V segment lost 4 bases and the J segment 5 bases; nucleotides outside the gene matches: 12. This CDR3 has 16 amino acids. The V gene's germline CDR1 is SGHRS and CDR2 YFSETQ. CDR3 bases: TGCGCCAGCAGCCTTAGCCCGACAGGGGGTACTGAGACCCAGTACTTC. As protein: CASSLSPTGGTETQYF.

CDR3 protein: CASRPLQGGNTEAFF. The DNA of the CDR3 is TGTGCCAGCAGGCCTTTACAGGGGGGGAACACTGAAGCTTTCTTT. The genes are TRBV6-2 or TRBV6-3 and TRBJ1-1; 8 nucleotides agree with TRBD1. With 6 bases clipped from V and 1 base from J, the junction kept 7 bases outside the gene matches. From germline, CDR1 is MNHEY and CDR2 SVGEGT. The length of the CDR3 is 15 residues.

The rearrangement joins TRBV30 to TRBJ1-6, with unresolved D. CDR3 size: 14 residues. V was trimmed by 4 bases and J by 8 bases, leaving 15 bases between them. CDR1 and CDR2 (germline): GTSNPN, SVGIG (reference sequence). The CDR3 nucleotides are TGTGCCTGGAATCATTTGACGGACGATTCACCCCTCCACTTT. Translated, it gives CAWNHLTDDSPLHF.

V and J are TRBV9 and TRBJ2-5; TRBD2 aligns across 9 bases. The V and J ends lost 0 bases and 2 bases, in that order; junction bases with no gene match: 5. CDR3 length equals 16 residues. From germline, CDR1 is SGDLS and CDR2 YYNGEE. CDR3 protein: CASSVGASGVQETQYF. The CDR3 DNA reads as TGTGCCAGCAGCGTAGGGGCTAGCGGGGTACAAGAGACCCAGTACTTC.

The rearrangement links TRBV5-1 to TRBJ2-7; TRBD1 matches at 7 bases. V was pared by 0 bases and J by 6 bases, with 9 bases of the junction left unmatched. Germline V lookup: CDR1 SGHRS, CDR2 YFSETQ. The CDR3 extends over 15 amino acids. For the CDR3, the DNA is TGCGCCAGCAGCTTGGGAGACAGGGAATTTGCCGAGCAGTACTTC. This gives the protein CASSLGDREFAEQYF. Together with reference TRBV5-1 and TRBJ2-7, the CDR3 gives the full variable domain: KAGVTQTPRYLIKTRGQQVTLSCSPISGHRSVSWYQQTPGQGLQFLFEYFSETQRNKGNFPGRFSGRQFSNSRSEMNVSTLELGDSALYLCASSLGDREFAEQYFGPGTRLTVT.

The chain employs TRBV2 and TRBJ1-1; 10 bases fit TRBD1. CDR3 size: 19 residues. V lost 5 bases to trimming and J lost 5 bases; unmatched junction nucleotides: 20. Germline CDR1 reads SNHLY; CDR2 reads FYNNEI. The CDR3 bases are TGTGCCAGCAGTCCCGGGACAGGGGATCCCGTGACCAAGAGGACTGAAGCTTTCTTT. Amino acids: CASSPGTGDPVTKRTEAFF. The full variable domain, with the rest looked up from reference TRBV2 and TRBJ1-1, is EPEVTQTPSHQVTQMGQEVILRCVPISNHLYFYWYRQILGQKVEFLVSFYNNEISEKSEIFDDQFSVERPDGSNFTLKIRSTKLEDSAMYFCASSPGTGDPVTKRTEAFFGQGTRLTVV.

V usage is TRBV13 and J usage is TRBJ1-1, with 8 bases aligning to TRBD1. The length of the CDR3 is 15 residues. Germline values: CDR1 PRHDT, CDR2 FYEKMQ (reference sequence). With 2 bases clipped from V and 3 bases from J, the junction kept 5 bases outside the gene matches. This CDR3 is CASSLRTGWDTEAFF. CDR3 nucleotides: TGTGCCAGCAGCTTAAGGACAGGGTGGGACACTGAAGCTTTCTTT. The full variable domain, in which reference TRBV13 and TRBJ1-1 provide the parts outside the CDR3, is AAGVIQSPRHLIKEKRETATLKCYPIPRHDTVYWYQQGPGQDPQFLISFYEKMQSDKGSIPDRFSAQQFSDYHSELNMSSLELGDSALYFCASSLRTGWDTEAFFGQGTRLTVV.

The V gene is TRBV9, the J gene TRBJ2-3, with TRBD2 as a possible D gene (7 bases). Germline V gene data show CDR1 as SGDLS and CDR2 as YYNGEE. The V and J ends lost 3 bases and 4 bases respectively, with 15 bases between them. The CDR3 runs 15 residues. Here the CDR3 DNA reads TGTGCCAGCAGCGCACTAGCGCCAGGGGCAGATACGCAGTATTTT. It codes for CASSALAPGADTQYF.

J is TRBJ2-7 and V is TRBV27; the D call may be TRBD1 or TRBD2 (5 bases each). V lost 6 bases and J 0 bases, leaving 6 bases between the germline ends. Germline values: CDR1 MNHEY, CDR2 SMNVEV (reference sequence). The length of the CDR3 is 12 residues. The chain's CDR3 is CASSGTSYEQYF. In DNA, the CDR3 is TGTGCCAGCAGCGGGACCTCCTACGAGCAGTACTTC.

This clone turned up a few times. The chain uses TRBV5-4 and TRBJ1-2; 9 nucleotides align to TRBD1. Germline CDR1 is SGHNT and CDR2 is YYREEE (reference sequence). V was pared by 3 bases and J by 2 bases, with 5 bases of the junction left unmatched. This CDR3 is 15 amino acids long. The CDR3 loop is CASSSMGQGNYGYTF. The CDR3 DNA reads TGTGCCAGCAGCTCGATGGGACAGGGAAACTATGGCTACACCTTC.

CDR3 coding DNA: TGTGCCAGCAGCCTGAGCGGGGGGACATACAATGAGCAGTTCTTC. This codes for CASSLSGGTYNEQFF. The gene calls are TRBV11-2 and TRBJ2-1; 9 nucleotides align to TRBD2. This CDR3 is 15 amino acids long. Trimming at V came to 5 bases and at J to 4 bases, leaving 6 bases not matched to a gene. Looked up from germline, CDR1 is SGHAT and CDR2 is FQNNGV.

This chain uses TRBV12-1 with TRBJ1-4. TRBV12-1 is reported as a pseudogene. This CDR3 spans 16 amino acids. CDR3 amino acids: CASSSLIRGLNEKLFF. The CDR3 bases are TGTGCCAGCAGCTCACTCATCCGGGGCCTCAATGAAAAACTGTTTTTT.

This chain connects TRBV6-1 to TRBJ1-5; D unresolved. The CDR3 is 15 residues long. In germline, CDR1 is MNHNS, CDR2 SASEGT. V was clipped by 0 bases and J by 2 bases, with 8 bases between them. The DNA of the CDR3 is TGTGCCAGCAGTGAAGCGCTGGGAGGCAATCAGCCCCAGCATTTT. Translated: CASSEALGGNQPQHF.

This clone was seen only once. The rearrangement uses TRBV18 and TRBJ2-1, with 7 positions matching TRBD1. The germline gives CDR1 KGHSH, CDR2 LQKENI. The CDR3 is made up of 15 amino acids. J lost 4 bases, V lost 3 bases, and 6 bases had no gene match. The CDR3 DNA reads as TGTGCCAGCTCACCCCTCCGACAGGGTTACAATGAGCAGTTCTTC. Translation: CASSPLRQGYNEQFF.

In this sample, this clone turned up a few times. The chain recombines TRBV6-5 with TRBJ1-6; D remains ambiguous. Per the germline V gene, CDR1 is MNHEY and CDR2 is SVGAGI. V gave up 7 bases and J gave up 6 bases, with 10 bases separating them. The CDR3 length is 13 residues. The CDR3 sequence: CASTRVTNSPLHF. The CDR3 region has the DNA TGTGCCAGCACCCGAGTGACTAATTCACCCCTCCACTTT.